A selection of T cell receptor beta chains follows, all from one sample in a study of cytomegalovirus exposure and HLA in healthy donors. Repertoires were generated with immunoSEQ multiplex PCR, while TCRdb's copy carries only in-frame clones and drops some. The profile shows 75,000 to 100,000 clones, approximately 74% of them singletons. The sample taken for sequencing was PBMCs. The receptors stem from a woman in her 70s in good health and CMV-seropositive. CDR3s include the opening cysteine and the closing phenylalanine or tryptophan. The D gene is left open where the match is weak. Part of the rows lack a size; the others show once, few, many or a class for expanded clones.

size	V	D	J	CDR3	DNA
NA	TRBV4-1	NA	TRBJ1-5	CASSQEHRAQPQHF	TGCGCCAGCAGCCAAGAACACAGGGCTCAGCCCCAGCATTTT
few	TRBV10-1	TRBD1	TRBJ2-5	CASSGNRGTQETQYF	TGCGCCAGCAGTGGGAACAGGGGGACCCAAGAGACCCAGTACTTC
NA	TRBV5-6	TRBD2	TRBJ2-5	CASSPRLAGGRRETQYF	TGTGCCAGCAGCCCTAGACTAGCGGGGGGGCGTCGGGAGACCCAGTACTTC
NA	TRBV10-3	TRBD1	TRBJ1-5	CAISGDRDYQPQHF	TGTGCCATCAGTGGAGACAGGGACTATCAGCCCCAGCATTTT
NA	TRBV5-6	TRBD2	TRBJ2-1	CASSPGLAGASSYNEQFF	TGTGCCAGCAGCCCGGGACTAGCGGGGGCTAGCTCCTACAATGAGCAGTTCTTC
NA	TRBV2	NA	TRBJ2-7	CASRTDLYEQYF	TGTGCCAGCCGGACAGACCTCTACGAGCAGTACTTC
NA	TRBV28	NA	TRBJ2-5	CASSPGLQETQYF	TGTGCCAGCAGTCCAGGGCTTCAAGAGACCCAGTACTTC
NA	TRBV27	NA	TRBJ2-6	CASSLEGLSGANVLTF	TGTGCCAGCAGTTTAGAAGGACTCTCTGGGGCCAACGTCCTGACTTTC
NA	TRBV11-3	NA	TRBJ2-3	CASSRGRSTDTQYF	TGTGCCAGCAGCCGCGGGCGGAGCACAGATACGCAGTATTTT
NA	TRBV5-1	NA	TRBJ2-1	CASSLSPVYNEQFF	TGCGCCAGCAGCTTGAGTCCGGTTTACAATGAGCAGTTCTTC
NA	TRBV19	NA	TRBJ2-7	CASSTAGSAKEQYF	TGTGCCAGTAGTACGGCAGGGTCTGCTAAAGAGCAGTACTTC
NA	TRBV4-3	NA	TRBJ2-6	CASSQDPTGGAGANVLTF	TGCGCCAGCAGCCAAGATCCTACAGGGGGGGCTGGGGCCAACGTCCTGACTTTC
NA	TRBV6-5	NA	TRBJ1-1	CASSLRSTGNTEAFF	TGTGCCAGCAGCCTCCGATCGACAGGGAACACTGAAGCTTTCTTT
NA	TRBV2	NA	TRBJ1-1	CASSLYEAFF	TGTGCCAGCAGTCTTTATGAAGCTTTCTTT
NA	TRBV30	NA	TRBJ2-7	CAWSKHSYEQYF	TGTGCCTGGAGTAAGCACTCTTACGAGCAGTACTTC
NA	TRBV11-2	NA	TRBJ1-1	CASRGPTDTEAFF	TGTGCCAGCAGAGGCCCGACAGACACTGAAGCTTTCTTT
NA	TRBV6-6	NA	TRBJ2-2	CASSQLNTGELFF	TGTGCCAGCAGTCAGTTAAACACCGGGGAGCTGTTTTTT
once	TRBV10-2	NA	TRBJ1-1	CASSESSGRSTEAFF	TGCGCCAGCAGTGAGTCTTCAGGGAGGAGTACTGAAGCTTTCTTT
NA	TRBV7-2	TRBD1	TRBJ1-3	CASSLEGRGNTIYF	TGTGCCAGCAGCTTAGAGGGCAGGGGGAACACCATATATTTT
NA	TRBV18	NA	TRBJ2-5	CASSPRAGQQETQYF	TGTGCCAGCTCACCACGGGCTGGGCAGCAAGAGACCCAGTACTTC
NA	TRBV6-5	NA	TRBJ2-7	CASSYSSTASYEQYF	TGTGCCAGCAGTTACTCGTCAACAGCCTCCTACGAGCAGTACTTC
few	TRBV7-8	NA	TRBJ2-6	CASLLTGILSGANVLTF	TGTGCCAGCTTGCTTACAGGGATATTGTCTGGGGCCAACGTCCTGACTTTC
few	TRBV19	TRBD1	TRBJ1-6	CASSRDRENSPLHF	TGTGCCAGTAGTAGGGACAGGGAGAATTCACCCCTCCACTTT
NA	TRBV6-5	NA	TRBJ2-1	CASSYDIGGAGNEQFF	TGTGCCAGCAGTTACGATATAGGTGGAGCGGGCAATGAGCAGTTCTTC
NA	TRBV5-1	NA	TRBJ1-1	CASSLYAGSNTEAFF	TGCGCCAGCAGCTTGTATGCAGGCTCAAACACTGAAGCTTTCTTT
NA	TRBV7-9	NA	TRBJ2-7	CASSFSQGGEQYF	TGTGCCAGCAGCTTTTCCCAGGGAGGCGAGCAGTACTTC
NA	TRBV7-9	NA	TRBJ2-5	CASRQRDSGQETQYF	TGTGCCAGCAGACAAAGGGACAGCGGGCAAGAGACCCAGTACTTC
NA	TRBV7-9	TRBD1	TRBJ1-5	CASSPTGRNQPQHF	TGTGCCAGCAGCCCGACAGGGAGGAATCAGCCCCAGCATTTT
few	TRBV6-1	NA	TRBJ2-5	CASSFTSGVQETQYF	TGTGCCAGCAGCTTCACCTCAGGGGTTCAAGAGACCCAGTACTTC
NA	TRBV10-3	TRBD1	TRBJ2-3	CAIEQGAGTDTQYF	TGTGCCATTGAACAGGGGGCCGGCACAGATACGCAGTATTTT
few	TRBV27	NA	TRBJ1-5	CASSPEGGGNQPQHF	TGTGCCAGCAGTCCCGAGGGGGGGGGCAATCAGCCCCAGCATTTT
NA	TRBV7-6	NA	TRBJ2-2	CASSFRQDNTGELFF	TGTGCCAGCAGCTTCCGACAAGACAACACCGGGGAGCTGTTTTTT
NA	TRBV18	TRBD1	TRBJ2-7	CASSRGTGGGYEQYF	TGTGCCAGCTCACGTGGGACAGGGGGCGGCTACGAGCAGTACTTC
few	TRBV5-4	TRBD1	TRBJ1-4	CASSLQRGQGEKLFF	TGTGCCAGCAGCTTGCAAAGGGGGCAAGGGGAAAAACTGTTTTTT
once	TRBV6-1	NA	TRBJ1-3	CASSETGLVSGNTIYF	TGTGCCAGCAGCGAAACAGGGCTTGTCTCTGGAAACACCATATATTTT
NA	TRBV4-1	TRBD1	TRBJ1-5	CASSQVEGRQGAINQPQHF	TGCGCCAGCAGCCAAGTAGAGGGTAGACAGGGGGCAATCAATCAGCCCCAGCATTTT
NA	TRBV5-1	TRBD2	TRBJ2-3	CASSLGFSGVDTQYF	TGCGCCAGCAGCTTGGGTTTCAGCGGGGTAGATACGCAGTATTTT
NA	TRBV5-6	NA	TRBJ2-2	CASSIWGGRNTGELFF	TGTGCCAGCAGCATCTGGGGGGGGCGGAACACCGGGGAGCTGTTTTTT
NA	TRBV5-6	TRBD1	TRBJ2-3	CASSLHRGSSTDTQYF	TGTGCCAGCAGCTTGCACAGGGGATCTAGCACAGATACGCAGTATTTT
NA	TRBV27	TRBD1	TRBJ1-4	CASSRRGPRDRGVLPEKLFF	TGTGCCAGCAGTCGAAGAGGACCCCGGGACAGGGGCGTTCTCCCCGAAAAACTGTTTTTT
NA	TRBV6-5	TRBD1	TRBJ2-1	CASRRGQGAYNEQFF	TGTGCCAGCAGAAGGGGACAGGGGGCCTACAATGAGCAGTTCTTC
NA	TRBV19	TRBD1	TRBJ2-3	CASSIDNTGTGKADTQYF	TGTGCCAGTAGTATAGATAATACCGGGACAGGGAAAGCAGATACGCAGTATTTT
NA	TRBV5-6	TRBD1	TRBJ2-3	CASSLAGGESDTQYF	TGTGCCAGCAGCTTGGCAGGGGGCGAATCAGATACGCAGTATTTT
few	TRBV5-1	TRBD2	TRBJ2-7	CASSLGRGAGGPSYEQYF	TGCGCCAGCAGCTTGGGCCGGGGAGCGGGAGGGCCGTCCTACGAGCAGTACTTC
NA	TRBV9	NA	TRBJ2-1	CASSVGGIHEQFF	TGTGCCAGCAGCGTAGGAGGGATCCATGAGCAGTTCTTC
few	TRBV5-1	NA	TRBJ2-2	CASRSGGELFF	TGCGCCAGCAGAAGCGGCGGGGAGCTGTTTTTT
NA	TRBV28	NA	TRBJ2-1	CASRLHGAGNVNEQFF	TGTGCCAGCAGGCTTCATGGGGCGGGAAATGTCAATGAGCAGTTCTTC
NA	TRBV14	NA	TRBJ2-6	CASSHAGVGANVLTF	TGTGCCAGCAGCCATGCAGGGGTTGGGGCCAACGTCCTGACTTTC
NA	TRBV5-5	NA	TRBJ2-7	CASSLTGSTYEQYF	TGTGCCAGCAGCTTGACAGGATCTACCTACGAGCAGTACTTC
NA	TRBV11-2	TRBD1	TRBJ2-5	CASSRTGQETQYF	TGTGCCAGCAGCCGGACAGGTCAAGAGACCCAGTACTTC
NA	TRBV9	TRBD1	TRBJ1-2	CASSPFATGQGYYGYTF	TGTGCCAGCAGCCCGTTCGCTACGGGACAGGGTTACTATGGCTACACCTTC
NA	TRBV28	TRBD2	TRBJ2-3	CASSLGLAATQYF	TGTGCCAGCAGTTTGGGACTAGCCGCTACGCAGTATTTT
once	TRBV7-9	NA	TRBJ2-2	CASSLRYTGELFF	TGTGCCAGCAGTCTCCGGTACACCGGGGAGCTGTTTTTT
few	TRBV27	TRBD2	TRBJ2-3	CASSFQSTSGSTDTQYF	TGTGCCAGCAGTTTCCAATCGACTAGCGGTAGCACAGATACGCAGTATTTT
NA	TRBV5-4	TRBD1	TRBJ2-2	CASSFLPGQGSGELFF	TGTGCCAGCAGCTTTCTGCCGGGACAGGGATCCGGGGAGCTGTTTTTT
NA	TRBV7-9	NA	TRBJ2-7	CASSPSYEQYF	TGTGCCAGCAGCCCGTCCTACGAGCAGTACTTC
NA	TRBV7-9	TRBD2	TRBJ2-3	CASSFSGTSTDTQYF	TGTGCCAGCAGCTTTAGCGGGACTAGCACAGATACGCAGTATTTT
few	TRBV30	NA	TRBJ1-2	CAWKVNRVYGYTF	TGTGCCTGGAAGGTTAACAGGGTCTATGGCTACACCTTC
NA	TRBV6-5	TRBD1	TRBJ1-2	CASRPGQTYGYTF	TGTGCCAGCCGTCCGGGACAGACCTATGGCTACACCTTC